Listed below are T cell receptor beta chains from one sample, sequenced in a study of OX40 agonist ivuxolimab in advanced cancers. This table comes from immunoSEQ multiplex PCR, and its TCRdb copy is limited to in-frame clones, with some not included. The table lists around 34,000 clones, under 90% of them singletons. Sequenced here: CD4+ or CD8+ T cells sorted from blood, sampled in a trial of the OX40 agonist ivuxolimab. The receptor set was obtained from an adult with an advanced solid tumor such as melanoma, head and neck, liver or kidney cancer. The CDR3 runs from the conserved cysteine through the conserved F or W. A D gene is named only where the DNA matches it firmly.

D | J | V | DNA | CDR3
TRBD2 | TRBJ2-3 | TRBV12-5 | TGTGCTAGTGGTTTGGTAGCTAGCGGGGGTCCTATTAGCACAGATACGCAGTATTTT | CASGLVASGGPISTDTQYF
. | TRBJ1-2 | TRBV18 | TGTGCCAGCTCACCTTACCGGGACAATAACTATGGCTACACCTTC | CASSPYRDNNYGYTF
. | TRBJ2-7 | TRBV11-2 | TGTGCCAGCAGGGGGGAAAGGGTGTCCGAGCAGTACTTC | CASRGERVSEQYF
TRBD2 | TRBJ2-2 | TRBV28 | TGTGCCAGCAGGAATGCGGGGGGCCTAGCGGTAAACACCGGGGAGCTGTTTTTT | CASRNAGGLAVNTGELFF
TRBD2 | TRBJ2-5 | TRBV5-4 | TGTGCCAGCAGCACAGAGCGGGGCCAAGAGACCCAGTACTTC | CASSTERGQETQYF
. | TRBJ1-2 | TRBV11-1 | TGTGCCAGCAGCAGTACAGGGTACAACTATGGCTACACCTTC | CASSSTGYNYGYTF
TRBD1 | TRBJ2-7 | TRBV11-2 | TGTGCCAGCAGCTCCCACAGGGGGCTTCTCAACGAGCAGTACTTC | CASSSHRGLLNEQYF
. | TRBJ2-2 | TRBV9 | TGTGCCAGCAGCGTAGGGGCAGCGGAGAGAGCGGCCGGGGAGCTGTTTTTT | CASSVGAAERAAGELFF
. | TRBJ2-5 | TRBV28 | TGTGCCAGCAGGGGGGGTAGCGCATACGGAGAGACCCAGTACTTC | CASRGGSAYGETQYF
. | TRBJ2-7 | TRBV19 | TGTGCCAGTAGTATGGGTCGGGACCAAACCTACGAGCAGTACTTC | CASSMGRDQTYEQYF
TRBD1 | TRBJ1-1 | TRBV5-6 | TGTGCCAGCAGCTTGGATCCCGACAGGGCAAACACTGAAGCTTTCTTT | CASSLDPDRANTEAFF
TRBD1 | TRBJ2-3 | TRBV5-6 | TGTGCCAGCAGCTCCCTGACAGGGGGTTTTGACACAGATACGCAGTATTTT | CASSSLTGGFDTDTQYF
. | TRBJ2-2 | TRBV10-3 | TGTGCCATCAGTGGTACCGGGTCAACCGGGGAGCTGTTTTTT | CAISGTGSTGELFF
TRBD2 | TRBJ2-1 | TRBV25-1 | TGTGCCAGCAGTAGGCTAGCGGGGATTCACAATGAGCAGTTCTTC | CASSRLAGIHNEQFF